Listed here are 31 T cell receptor beta chains from one sample, sequenced in a study of cytomegalovirus exposure and HLA in healthy donors. Method: immunoSEQ multiplex PCR; TCRdb's copy keeps in-frame clones and lacks some. The sample has 150,000 to 200,000 clones; approximately 82% are singletons. Sequencing was performed on PBMCs. Source of these receptors: a woman aged 30 to 39 in good health and CMV-seropositive.

This clone was picked up a small number of times. This rearrangement joins TRBV4-2 to TRBJ2-4; TRBD2 matches 9 bases. CDR1 is LGHNA and CDR2 is YNFKEQ in the germline V gene. This CDR3 has 16 residues. Trimming took 6 bases from V and 6 from J; bases not matched to a gene: 12. The DNA for the CDR3 is TGTGCCAGCAGTCATGATAAGACTAGCGGACGAAACATTCAGTACTTC. The encoded protein is CASSHDKTSGRNIQYF.

This sequence joins TRBV7-2 and TRBJ2-1; TRBD2 matches 9 bases. J was trimmed by 7 bases and V by 1 base; bases with no gene match: 5. Per germline, CDR1 SGHTA and CDR2 FQGNSA. The CDR3 has 15 amino acids. This CDR3 reads CASSLVSSGRNEQFF. The CDR3 DNA reads as TGTGCCAGCAGCTTAGTTAGCAGCGGGAGGAATGAGCAGTTCTTC.

The chain has TRBV7-9 and TRBJ1-1, with 7 bases fitting TRBD1. Trimming removed 4 bases from V and 2 bases from J; junction bases left unmatched: 7. The CDR3 sequence is 15 residues long. Germline V gene lookup returns CDR1 SEHNR and CDR2 FQNEAQ (reference sequence). The CDR3 DNA reads as TGTGCCAGCAGCTCCTGGGACAGTTCAAACACTGAAGCTTTCTTT. Translation gives CASSSWDSSNTEAFF. The variable domain in full, completed from reference TRBV7-9 and TRBJ1-1, reads DTGVSQNPRHKITKRGQNVTFRCDPISEHNRLYWYRQTLGQGPEFLTYFQNEAQLEKSRLLSDRFSAERPKGSFSTLEIQRTEQGDSAMYLCASSSWDSSNTEAFFGQGTRLTVV.

V gene TRBV7-8 combines with J gene TRBJ2-1, with 9 bases that match TRBD1. V shed 2 bases and J 4 bases; nucleotides not matched to a gene: 3. The CDR3 consists of 15 residues. Looked up from germline, CDR1 is SGHVS and CDR2 is FQNEAQ. CDR3 in amino acids: CASSLRDRDYNEQFF. CDR3 in DNA: TGTGCCAGCAGCTTACGGGACAGGGATTACAATGAGCAGTTCTTC. The variable domain in full, with the rest retrieved from reference TRBV7-8 and TRBJ2-1, is GAGVSQSPRYKVAKRGQDVALRCDPISGHVSLFWYQQALGQGPEFLTYFQNEAQLDKSGLPSDRFFAERPEGSVSTLKIQRTQQEDSAVYLCASSLRDRDYNEQFFGPGTRLTVL.

This chain joins TRBV7-3 and TRBJ2-2; weak D call: TRBD1 (6 bases). V dropped 2 bases and J dropped 4 bases, with 17 bases sitting between them. The germline V gene encodes CDR1 SGHTA and CDR2 FQGTGA. CDR3 size: 17 residues. The CDR3 nucleotides are TGTGCCAGCAGCTTAGCATCCAACAGGGTGACCACCGGGGAGCTGTTTTTT. Its translation is CASSLASNRVTTGELFF.

The V call is TRBV30, the J call TRBJ1-5, with TRBD1 matching 9 bases. V gave up 3 bases and J gave up 4 bases; unmatched junction bases: 4. The CDR3 consists of 14 residues. Germline-derived CDR1 and CDR2 are GTSNPN and SVGIG (reference sequence). Here the CDR3 DNA reads TGTGCCTGGAGCCACAGGGGGCAGAATCAGCCCCAGCATTTT. Residues: CAWSHRGQNQPQHF. Together with reference TRBV30 and TRBJ1-5, the CDR3 gives the full variable domain: SQTIHQWPATLVQPVGSPLSLECTVEGTSNPNLYWYRQAAGRGLQLLFYSVGIGQISSEVPQNLSASRPQDRQFILSSKKLLLSDSGFYLCAWSHRGQNQPQHFGDGTRLSIL.

This sequence joins TRBV13 and TRBJ1-2; 8 bases map to TRBD1. Per germline, CDR1 PRHDT and CDR2 FYEKMQ (reference sequence). Losses at the gene ends were 9 bases for V and 1 base for J; bases not matched to a gene: 4. This CDR3 has 13 amino acids. DNA of the CDR3: TGTGCCAGTAAGGACAGGGATAACTATGGCTACACCTTC. It translates to CASKDRDNYGYTF.

This clone was observed once. The chain recombines TRBV18 with TRBJ1-3, with D possibly TRBD1 on 5 matching bases. The CDR3 totals 16 residues. The V gene lost 3 bases and the J gene lost 0 bases, with 12 bases spanning the gap. CDR1 is KGHSH and CDR2 is LQKENI in the germline V gene. The CDR3 coding sequence is TGTGCCAGCTCACCCCTCGACAGCTTCTCTGGAAACACCATATATTTT. This sequence encodes CASSPLDSFSGNTIYF.

This chain joins TRBV15 and TRBJ1-5, with TRBD1 matching over 9 bases. The CDR3 runs to 15 residues. The ends lost 1 base at V and 7 bases at J; junction bases unmatched: 5. Looked up from germline, CDR1 is LNHNV and CDR2 is YYDKDF (reference sequence). The CDR3 DNA is TGTGCCACCAGCAGAGCAAGGACAGGGGACCAGCCCCAGCATTTT. This gives the protein CATSRARTGDQPQHF. The full variable domain, its missing parts supplied by reference TRBV15 and TRBJ1-5, is DAMVIQNPRYQVTQFGKPVTLSCSQTLNHNVMYWYQQKSSQAPKLLFHYYDKDFNNEADTPDNFQSRRPNTSFCFLDIRSPGLGDTAMYLCATSRARTGDQPQHFGDGTRLSIL.

The CDR3 nucleotides are TGCGCCAGCGGGACCGACAGCGGGGCAAATGAAAAACTGTTTTTT. It encodes CASGTDSGANEKLFF. The chain employs TRBV5-1 and TRBJ1-4, with D possibly TRBD1 on 5 matching bases. The length of the CDR3 is 15 residues. CDR1 is SGHRS and CDR2 is YFSETQ in the germline V gene. The V and J ends lost 7 bases and 5 bases respectively, with 18 bases between them.

The chain has TRBV5-6 and TRBJ2-7; D gene ambiguous. Deletions cut 4 bases from V and 3 bases from J, with 14 bases between. Germline-derived CDR1 and CDR2 are SGHDT and YYEEEE. The CDR3 has 14 amino acids. The CDR3 bases are TGTGCCAGCAGCCCCCCCGGAGTATTCTACGAGCAGTACTTC. As protein: CASSPPGVFYEQYF.

CDR3: CASSFGRSVGEQFF. CDR3 DNA sequence: TGTGCCAGCAGCTTTGGGAGGAGCGTAGGTGAGCAGTTCTTC. The chain links TRBV11-3 to TRBJ2-1, with D perhaps TRBD2 (6 bases). The CDR3 has 14 residues. V gave up 3 bases and J gave up 9 bases, with 15 bases separating them. From germline, CDR1 is SGHNT and CDR2 YENEEA.

The chain couples TRBV19 to TRBJ2-1; TRBD2 agrees at 8 bases. The CDR3 consists of 15 residues. Germline V gene sequence: CDR1 LNHDA, CDR2 SQIVND (reference sequence). J gave up 9 bases and V 1 base, and 8 bases lay outside the gene matches. CDR3 nucleotides: TGTGCCAGTAGTATAGGCCGGACTAGCCCAATTGAGCAGTTCTTC. This encodes CASSIGRTSPIEQFF.

The V call is TRBV7-6, the J call TRBJ2-7; 11 bases map to TRBD1. CDR3 size: 15 residues. V trimming: 3 bases; J trimming: 7 bases; junction bases outside the gene matches: 8. Germline lookup yields CDR1 SGHVS and CDR2 FNYEAQ. The CDR3 DNA reads TGTGCCAGCAGCTTCGGTGGACAGGGGGCGGTTGAGCAGTACTTC. It codes for CASSFGGQGAVEQYF.

This rearrangement joins TRBV5-5 to TRBJ1-2; D unresolved. The CDR3 has 11 amino acids. Per the germline V gene, CDR1 is SGHKS and CDR2 is YYEKEE (reference sequence). Trimming took off 3 bases at V and 5 bases at J, with 5 bases between the two ends. The CDR3 DNA is TGTGCCAGCAGCTCGTCTTATGGCTACACCTTC. Protein sequence: CASSSSYGYTF.

This chain connects TRBV7-2 to TRBJ2-1, with D hard to call. The CDR3 runs 13 residues. The germline V gene encodes CDR1 SGHTA and CDR2 FQGNSA. V lost 0 bases and J 14 bases, leaving 14 bases between the germline ends. CDR3 region: CASSLARSPLKFF. The CDR3 DNA reads as TGTGCCAGCAGCTTAGCGCGGTCGCCCCTTAAGTTCTTC.

The chain carries TRBV7-3 and TRBJ2-1; 13 positions agree with TRBD2. This CDR3 has 16 residues. The V and J ends lost 2 bases and 8 bases, in that order; junction bases with no gene match: 6. CDR1 and CDR2 from the germline V gene are SGHTA and FQGTGA. CDR3 region: CASSLDGTSGIYEQFF. The CDR3 bases are TGTGCCAGCAGCTTAGACGGGACTAGCGGGATATATGAGCAGTTCTTC.

The chain links TRBV7-9 to TRBJ1-1; D is ambiguous. Between the trimmed V and J ends, which lost 4 bases and 4 bases, there was a span of 4 bases. Looked up from germline, CDR1 is SEHNR and CDR2 is FQNEAQ (reference sequence). The CDR3 extends over 11 amino acids. As DNA, the CDR3 is TGTGCCAGCAGCTCCGGCACTGAAGCTTTCTTT. Translated: CASSSGTEAFF.

J is TRBJ1-5 and V is TRBV28, with D possibly matching TRBD1 (5 bases). The CDR3 covers 15 residues. V was shortened by 9 bases and J by 2 bases, with 17 bases between the two germline ends. Germline V gene data show CDR1 as MDHEN and CDR2 as SYDVKM. CDR3 sequence: CASSRALGRNQPQHF. The CDR3 DNA reads as TGTGCCAGTTCCCGGGCCTTGGGGCGCAATCAGCCCCAGCATTTT. Looking up the rest from reference TRBV28 and TRBJ1-5 gives the full variable domain: DVKVTQSSRYLVKRTGEKVFLECVQDMDHENMFWYRQDPGLGLRLIYFSYDVKMKEKGDIPEGYSVSREKKERFSLILESASTNQTSMYLCASSRALGRNQPQHFGDGTRLSIL.

The rearrangement uses TRBV5-1 and TRBJ1-1; TRBD1 agrees at 7 bases. The germline V gene encodes CDR1 SGHRS and CDR2 YFSETQ. V gave up 0 bases and J gave up 3 bases; unmatched junction bases: 5. This CDR3 is built from 15 residues. This CDR3 reads CASSLATRGDTEAFF. As DNA, the CDR3 is TGCGCCAGCAGCTTGGCCACCAGGGGGGACACTGAAGCTTTCTTT.

The chain recombines TRBV27 with TRBJ1-4; D gene uncertain. The CDR3 extends over 14 amino acids. Germline CDR1 MNHEY, CDR2 SMNVEV (reference sequence). V shed 4 bases and J shed 5 bases, with 11 bases lying between them. The CDR3 DNA is TGTGCCAGCAGTTGGAGGCCGGGCAATGAAAAACTGTTTTTT. The encoded protein is CASSWRPGNEKLFF. Looking up the rest from reference TRBV27 and TRBJ1-4 gives the full variable domain: EAQVTQNPRYLITVTGKKLTVTCSQNMNHEYMSWYRQDPGLGLRQIYYSMNVEVTDKGDVPEGYKVSRKEKRNFPLILESPSPNQTSLYFCASSWRPGNEKLFFGSGTQLSVL.

J is TRBJ2-5 and V is TRBV30; TRBD2 matches 9 bases. Losses at the gene ends were 3 bases for V and 2 bases for J; bases not matched to a gene: 7. CDR1 is GTSNPN and CDR2 is SVGIG in the germline V gene (reference sequence). This CDR3 is built from 15 residues. The CDR3 here is CAWSTGGRGQETQYF. CDR3 DNA: TGTGCCTGGAGCACTGGCGGGAGGGGGCAAGAGACCCAGTACTTC. Supplemented by reference TRBV30 and TRBJ2-5, the full variable domain reads SQTIHQWPATLVQPVGSPLSLECTVEGTSNPNLYWYRQAAGRGLQLLFYSVGIGQISSEVPQNLSASRPQDRQFILSSKKLLLSDSGFYLCAWSTGGRGQETQYFGPGTRLLVL.

This chain joins TRBV5-4 and TRBJ2-2; the D gene is possibly TRBD2 (7 bases). Germline V gives CDR1 SGHNT, CDR2 YYREEE (reference sequence). V was pared by 4 bases and J by 4 bases, with 17 bases between. The CDR3 has 16 residues. The CDR3 loop reads CASSPRGGGRTGELFF. The CDR3 nucleotides are TGTGCCAGCAGCCCCCGGGGAGGGGGGCGCACCGGGGAGCTGTTTTTT. Combining the CDR3 with reference TRBV5-4 and TRBJ2-2 gives the whole variable domain ETGVTQSPTHLIKTRGQQVTLRCSSQSGHNTVSWYQQALGQGPQFIFQYYREEENGRGNFPPRFSGLQFPNYSSELNVNALELDDSALYLCASSPRGGGRTGELFFGEGSRLTVL.

The chain uses TRBV29-1 and TRBJ2-2; 7 positions agree with TRBD2. The germline gives CDR1 SQVTM, CDR2 ANQGSEA. The CDR3 runs to 13 residues. Trimming took 6 bases from V and 7 from J; bases not matched to a gene: 8. Here the CDR3 reads CSVGTTHGGELFF. In DNA form, the CDR3 reads TGCAGCGTCGGGACTACTCACGGCGGGGAGCTGTTTTTT.

The CDR3 sequence: CASRSLGRIETQYF. The CDR3 DNA sequence: TGTGCCAGCAGGAGCCTGGGCCGTATCGAGACCCAGTACTTC. The V call is TRBV27, the J call TRBJ2-5; no definite D call. This CDR3 contains 14 residues. V was shortened by 6 bases and J by 5 bases, with 16 bases between the two germline ends. Germline V gene lookup returns CDR1 MNHEY and CDR2 SMNVEV (reference sequence).

The chain joins TRBV6-1 to TRBJ2-7; 12 bases match TRBD2. Germline-derived CDR1 and CDR2 are MNHNS and SASEGT. The CDR3 length is 14 residues. V was pared by 6 bases and J by 6 bases, with 6 bases of the junction left unmatched. The CDR3 is CASSKTSGRGEQYF. CDR3 coding DNA: TGTGCCAGCAGCAAGACTAGCGGGAGAGGCGAGCAGTACTTC.

J is TRBJ1-5 and V is TRBV2; TRBD1 matches 9 bases. The CDR3 sequence is 13 residues long. Trimming took 6 bases from V and 7 from J; bases not matched to a gene: 4. Germline assignment: CDR1 SNHLY and CDR2 FYNNEI. The CDR3 sequence: CASRQGARQPQHF. Here the CDR3 DNA reads TGTGCCAGCAGACAGGGGGCGAGGCAGCCCCAGCATTTT.

This clone was counted between two and nine times. V gene TRBV2 combines with J gene TRBJ1-5; unclear D gene. The CDR3 runs to 12 residues. The germline CDR1 and CDR2 sequences are SNHLY and FYNNEI. Trimming took off 5 bases at V and 7 bases at J, with 9 bases between the two ends. This chain's CDR3 is CASSREMQPQHF. The CDR3 nucleotides read TGTGCCAGCAGTCGGGAGATGCAGCCCCAGCATTTT. The full variable domain, rest sourced from reference TRBV2 and TRBJ1-5, is EPEVTQTPSHQVTQMGQEVILRCVPISNHLYFYWYRQILGQKVEFLVSFYNNEISEKSEIFDDQFSVERPDGSNFTLKIRSTKLEDSAMYFCASSREMQPQHFGDGTRLSIL.

This chain connects TRBV18 to TRBJ1-1, with 7 bases that match TRBD1. With V trimmed by 3 bases and J by 1 base, 5 bases remained unmatched. The CDR3 is 15 amino acids. Germline V lookup: CDR1 KGHSH, CDR2 LQKENI. CDR3 bases: TGTGCCAGCTCACCCATGGGGACAGAGAACACTGAAGCTTTCTTT. It codes for CASSPMGTENTEAFF.

The chain joins TRBV5-6 to TRBJ2-7; 9 bases line up with TRBD1. Germline CDR1 and CDR2: SGHDT and YYEEEE. V was clipped by 2 bases and J by 7 bases; unmatched bases: 7. This CDR3 contains 14 residues. The CDR3 nucleotides are TGTGCCAGCAGCTTAAGACCGACAGGGGGAGAGCAGTACTTC. Protein product: CASSLRPTGGEQYF.

This chain links TRBV28 with TRBJ1-2; 9 bases line up with TRBD1. Losses at the gene ends were 8 bases for V and 3 bases for J; bases not matched to a gene: 10. Germline V gene sequence: CDR1 MDHEN, CDR2 SYDVKM. CDR3 length: 15 amino acids. The DNA for the CDR3 is TGTGCCAGCCGCACCACAGGGGGCCCTGACTATGGCTACACCTTC. Translation gives CASRTTGGPDYGYTF.